The sequence of this T cell receptor (beta chain) was determined in a study of graft-versus-host responses after intestinal transplantation. About the research overall: Among the recipients, transplants were multivisceral, liver-intestinal, or isolated intestinal. Uniformly, recipients were administered anti-thymocyte globulin induction with subsequent tacrolimus and steroids for 3 to 4 years.

V was cut by 1 base and J by 7 bases, with 14 bases left in between. This CDR3 is 15 amino acids long. Germline V gene lookup returns CDR1 SGHAT and CDR2 FQNNGV. The repertoire was sequenced with immunoSEQ multiplex PCR; TCRdb's copy has only in-frame clones and lacks some. The sample includes approximately 75,000 clones, around 87% of them seen just once. Regarding this clone: Its antigen is not identified.

Findings and caveats of the study: Patients with graft-donor T cell macrochimerism had high graft-versus-host to host-versus-graft clonal ratios in allografts.

This receptor was identified in a human donor who was the organ donor for an intestinal transplant. The chain carries TRBV11-2 and TRBJ2-1; TRBD1 might be the D (6 bases). The sample was unstimulated CD8+ T cells sorted from spleen or lymph node cells, taken before transplant. Written as DNA, the CDR3 is TGTGCCAGCAGCTTAGGAACAGGGTCTCAAAATGAGCAGTTCTTC. Translated, it gives CASSLGTGSQNEQFF.